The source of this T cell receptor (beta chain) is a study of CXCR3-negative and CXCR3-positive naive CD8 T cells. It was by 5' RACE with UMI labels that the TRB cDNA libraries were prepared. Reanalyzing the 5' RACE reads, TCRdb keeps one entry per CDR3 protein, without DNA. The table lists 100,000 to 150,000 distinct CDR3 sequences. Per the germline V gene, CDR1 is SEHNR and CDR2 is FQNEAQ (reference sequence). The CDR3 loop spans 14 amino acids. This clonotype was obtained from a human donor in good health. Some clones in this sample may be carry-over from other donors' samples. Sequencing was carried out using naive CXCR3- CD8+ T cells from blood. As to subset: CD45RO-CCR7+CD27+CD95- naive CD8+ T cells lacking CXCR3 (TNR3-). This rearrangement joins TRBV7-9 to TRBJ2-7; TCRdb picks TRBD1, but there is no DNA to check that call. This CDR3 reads CASSLGPSEVVQYF.